This T cell receptor (beta chain) was found in a study of cytomegalovirus exposure and HLA in healthy donors. Regarding the study as a whole: The authors enumerated over 150 TCR beta chains as linked to cytomegalovirus.

The donors were healthy bone marrow donors. PCR amplification relied on 60 Vbeta primers (plus 13 Jbeta primers). TCRdb's copy holds only in-frame clones and misses some; the assay was immunoSEQ multiplex PCR. This sample has some 150,000 clones; around 74% occur once, and the top ten carry roughly 4%. V shed 0 bases and J 1 base; nucleotides not matched to a gene: 3. Germline V gives CDR1 MGHRA, CDR2 YSYEKL. This CDR3 contains 16 residues. Concerning this clone itself: Antigen: not known.

Sequenced material: PBMCs. The sequence was obtained from a man aged 18 to 30 in good health and CMV-seropositive. The chain carries TRBV4-1 and TRBJ2-5; the match to TRBD2 covers 9 bases. As DNA, the CDR3 is TGCGCCAGCAGCCAAGAAGCGGGGGGCCTCCAAGAGACCCAGTACTTC. Amino acid sequence: CASSQEAGGLQETQYF.